This T cell receptor (beta chain) was identified during a study of long-term antiretroviral therapy in people with HIV. Study observations and caveats: Researchers lacked any data on ART adherence, viral resistance or therapy changes. Every time point showed a repertoire led by clones expanded before ART. Post-ART samples showed increased diversity that remained below transplant donor control levels.

Runs used v3.0 of the immunoSEQ assay and were done at survey level. Some clones are missing from TCRdb's copy, which holds only in-frame ones; the method was immunoSEQ multiplex PCR. The data hold about 30,000 clones, with under 85% observed a single time. This clone was observed a few times. Its antigen is unidentified. Treatment of all HIV participants took place in the United States. This receptor was taken from a man aged 40-55 years with HIV. Here the sequenced sample was unsorted PBMCs, taken 3 years after starting antiretroviral therapy.

Written as DNA, the CDR3 is TGTGCCAGCAGCTCGGCGGGGAGACACAGGGCGCGCAATCAGCCCCAGCATTTT. Translation gives CASSSAGRHRARNQPQHF. The chain employs TRBV9 and TRBJ1-5; D perhaps matches TRBD1 (6 bases). The CDR3 is 18 amino acids. The germline V and J ends were trimmed by 4 bases and 2 bases, with 22 bases remaining between them. Germline V CDR1 and CDR2: SGDLS, YYNGEE.